Shown below are 5 T cell receptor beta chains from a single sample sequenced in a study of shared clonotypes between healthy human individuals. Method: immunoSEQ multiplex PCR; TCRdb's copy keeps in-frame clones and lacks some. The sample carries 650,000 to 700,000 clones, about 90% recorded once. The sample comprised memory CD8+ T cells from PBMCs. Regarding subset: CD45RO+ cells pooled with CCR7-negative TemRA cells. The origin of the receptors is a man aged 18 to 35 in good health. Some clones in this sample may be carry-over from other donors' samples.

The rearrangement links TRBV27 to TRBJ2-7; weak D call: TRBD1 (6 bases). CDR1 and CDR2 from the germline V gene are MNHEY and SMNVEV (reference sequence). The V end lost 6 bases, the J end lost 4 bases, and 22 bases lay between the germline ends. CDR3 length: 16 amino acids. CDR3 region: CASRPSGGGSRYEQYF. The DNA of the CDR3 is TGTGCCAGCAGACCTTCTGGTGGGGGCTCCCGGTACGAGCAGTACTTC.

This chain links TRBV7-9 with TRBJ1-3; D is uncertain. Trimming took 5 bases from V and 2 from J, leaving 16 bases between them. Germline lookup yields CDR1 SEHNR and CDR2 FQNEAQ (reference sequence). This CDR3 comprises 16 residues. CDR3 sequence reads: CASSTTRTEPGNTIYF. The CDR3 DNA is TGTGCCAGCAGCACGACCCGGACGGAACCTGGAAACACCATATATTTT.

The genes are TRBV7-2 and TRBJ2-1; 10 positions agree with TRBD2. V trimming: 1 base; J trimming: 8 bases; junction bases outside the gene matches: 11. Germline V gene data show CDR1 as SGHTA and CDR2 as FQGNSA. The CDR3 loop spans 17 amino acids. CDR3 amino acids: CASSLGLAGAPPYEQFF. Here the CDR3 DNA reads TGTGCCAGCAGCTTAGGGCTAGCGGGAGCCCCTCCGTATGAGCAGTTCTTC.

The chain carries TRBV15 and TRBJ2-7; tentative D call: TRBD2 (5 bases). This CDR3 comprises 13 residues. V dropped 7 bases and J dropped 6 bases, with 16 bases sitting between them. CDR1 and CDR2 from the germline V gene are LNHNV and YYDKDF (reference sequence). The CDR3 protein is CATTPRRGFEQYF. CDR3 DNA sequence: TGTGCCACCACCCCCCGGCGAGGGTTCGAGCAGTACTTC.

V is TRBV11-2 and J is TRBJ2-3, with D perhaps TRBD2 (6 bases). This CDR3 has 16 residues. Between the trimmed V and J ends, which lost 5 bases and 6 bases, there was a span of 21 bases. CDR1 and CDR2 from the germline V gene are SGHAT and FQNNGV. CDR3 bases: TGTGCCAGCAGCACCCAAGGACTAACGACCCCGGATACGCAGTATTTT. Translating it yields CASSTQGLTTPDTQYF. The full variable domain, with the rest looked up from reference TRBV11-2 and TRBJ2-3, is EAGVAQSPRYKIIEKRQSVAFWCNPISGHATLYWYQQILGQGPKLLIQFQNNGVVDDSQLPKDRFSAERLKGVDSTLKIQPAKLEDSAVYLCASSTQGLTTPDTQYFGPGTRLTVL.